This T cell receptor (beta chain) is drawn from a study of regulatory T cells in long-lasting Graves disease. Investigators prepared the TCR beta libraries by applying iRepertoire HTBI primers and Arm-PCR of CDR3 regions. From the multiplex PCR reads, TCRdb called clonotypes with MiXCR, one entry per CDR3 protein. Counted here are some 560,000 distinct CDR3 sequences, about 16% occurring once; the ten biggest clones make up 20% to 30%. With 6 bases removed from V and 6 bases from J, the gap between germline ends came to 21 bases. Germline values: CDR1 DFQATT, CDR2 SNEGSKA (reference sequence). The CDR3 consists of 14 residues. Documented time point: newly diagnosed GD, antithyroid drugs for less than 3 months. RNA isolated from PBMCs was used to make the TCR library. Separately, the same data were catalogued under a study of T cells in Graves' hyperthyroidism and ophthalmopathy. That source notes: TCR CDR3 regions were first amplified by RT-PCR with HTBI primers.

The sequence derives from a woman in her forties or fifties with Graves disease. This rearrangement joins TRBV20-1 to TRBJ2-7; perhaps TRBD2 as D (6 bases). Sequencing used peripheral blood mononuclear cells (PBMCs), obtained at new diagnosis, from a patient treated with antithyroid drugs. The CDR3 coding sequence is TGCAGTGCCGGGGGTGGTTACCTCCAAGTCGAGCAGTACTTC. This gives the protein CSAGGGYLQVEQYF.